The 4 T cell receptor beta chains given below trace back to one sample, sequenced in a study of T-cell reconstitution after alpha-beta-depleted transplantation in children. The TCRbeta library was prepared with unique molecular identifiers. One entry per CDR3 protein results from TCRdb running MiXCR on the PCR reads. The table lists roughly 500,000 distinct CDR3 sequences, approximately 32% of them singletons. The source material was PBMCs from the stem cell graft donor, sampled from the stem cell graft. These receptors were obtained from a human donor who donated a stem cell graft to a child with aplastic anemia.

This clonotype has just a few counts. The chain combines TRBV20-1 with TRBJ2-1; possibly TRBD1 for D (7 bases). Looked up from germline, CDR1 is DFQATT and CDR2 is SNEGSKA (reference sequence). V was shortened by 6 bases and J by 1 base, with 16 bases between the two germline ends. This CDR3 has 15 residues. CDR3 DNA sequence: TGCAGTGCGGAGGGGGCCCCCCCATCCTACAATGAGCAGTTCTTC. Its protein is CSAEGAPPSYNEQFF.

This clonotype was counted a few times. The rearrangement joins TRBV20-1 to TRBJ2-7, with 8 bases aligning to TRBD1. The germline V gene encodes CDR1 DFQATT and CDR2 SNEGSKA (reference sequence). The CDR3 runs to 14 residues. After removal of 4 bases from V and 2 bases from J, the junction contained 7 bases not matched to a gene. CDR3 bases: TGCAGTGCTACCGGACAGGGTCCGACCTACGAGCAGTACGTC. It translates to CSATGQGPTYEQYV.

The chain recombines TRBV5-1 with TRBJ2-2; 11 bases agree with TRBD1. The V and J ends lost 0 bases and 3 bases, in that order; junction bases with no gene match: 7. The CDR3 is 18 amino acids. The germline CDR1 and CDR2 sequences are SGHRS and YFSETQ. The CDR3 sequence is CASSLGTGGVRDTGELFF. CDR3 DNA sequence: TGCGCCAGCAGCTTGGGGACAGGGGGCGTACGAGACACCGGGGAGCTGTTTTTT.

This clonotype appeared a few times. This rearrangement joins TRBV28 to TRBJ2-7; D is tentatively TRBD1 or TRBD2 (5 bases each). Germline CDR1 MDHEN, CDR2 SYDVKM. The CDR3 is 13 residues long. V lost 7 bases and J 5 bases, leaving 15 bases between the germline ends. The CDR3 loop is CASIGGRPHEQYV. The CDR3 coding sequence is TGTGCCAGCATTGGGGGACGCCCCCACGAGCAGTACGTC.